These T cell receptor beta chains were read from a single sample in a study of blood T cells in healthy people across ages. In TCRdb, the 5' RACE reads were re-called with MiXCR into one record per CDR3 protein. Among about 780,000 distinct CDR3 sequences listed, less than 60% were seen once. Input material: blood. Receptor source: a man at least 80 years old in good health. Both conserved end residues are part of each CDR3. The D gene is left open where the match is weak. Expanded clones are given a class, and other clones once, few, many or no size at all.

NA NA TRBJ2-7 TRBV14 TGTGCCAGCAGCCAAGCGCAGGGCAGCTCCTACGAGCAGTACTTC CASSQAQGSSYEQYF
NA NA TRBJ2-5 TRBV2 TGTGCCAGCAGAGCTGAATCTCAATTCGAGACCCAGTACTTC CASRAESQFETQYF
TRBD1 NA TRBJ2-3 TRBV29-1 TGCAGCGTTCATCAGATCATGACAGGGGATAACCCCACAGATACGCAGTATTTT CSVHQIMTGDNPTDTQYF
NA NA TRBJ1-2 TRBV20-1 TGCAGTGTCAGGGGTCAGGGGAATGGCTACACCTTC CSVRGQGNGYTF
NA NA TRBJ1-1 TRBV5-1 TGCGCCAGCAAAGTCGTGGGGGCGAGGAACACTGAAGCTTTCTTT CASKVVGARNTEAFF
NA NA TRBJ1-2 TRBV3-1 TGTGCCAGCAGCCAGAGGAGGTCCAGCGAAAAATATGGCTACACCTTC CASSQRRSSEKYGYTF
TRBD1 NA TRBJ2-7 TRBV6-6 TGTGCCAGCAGCCGGGTGGACAGGGGAGACGACGAGCAGTACTTC CASSRVDRGDDEQYF
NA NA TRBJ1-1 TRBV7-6 TGTGCCAGCAGCTTAGTATCGGGGACCACTGAAGCTTTCTTT CASSLVSGTTEAFF
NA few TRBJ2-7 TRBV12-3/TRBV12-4 TGTGCCAGCAGTTGGGACACGGACGGCTACGAGCAGTACTTC CASSWDTDGYEQYF
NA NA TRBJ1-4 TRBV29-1 TGCAGCGTTGGAATCGGGTCTCCTGAAAAACTGTTTTTT CSVGIGSPEKLFF
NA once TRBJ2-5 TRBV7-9 TGTGCCAGCAGCTTCGTTAAAGGGACCCAAGAGACCCAGTACTTC CASSFVKGTQETQYF
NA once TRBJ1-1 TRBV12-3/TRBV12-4 TGTGCCAGCAGTTTTTTGGTTATAAGGAACACTGAAGCTTTCTTT CASSFLVIRNTEAFF
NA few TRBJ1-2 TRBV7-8 TGTGCCAGCAGTCGTGGACAGACTAACTATGGCTACACCTTC CASSRGQTNYGYTF
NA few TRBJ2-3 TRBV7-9 TGTGCCAGCAGCTTAGCAACAGGAGGGGACACAGATACGCAGTATTTT CASSLATGGDTDTQYF
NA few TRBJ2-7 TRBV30 TGTGCCTGGAGTGTAGGGTTGGGGGAAGGCGAGCAGTACTTC CAWSVGLGEGEQYF
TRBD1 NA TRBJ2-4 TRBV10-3 TGTGCCATCAGTGGTCGTGGACAGGGGTCGTCCCCGAGAAAGCAGTACTTC CAISGRGQGSSPRKQYF
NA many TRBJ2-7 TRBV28 TGTGCCAGCAGTTTTCGGAGATCCTCCTACGAGCAGTACTTC CASSFRRSSYEQYF
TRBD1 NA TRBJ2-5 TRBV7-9 TGTGCCAGCAGCTTAAGGGGGCTTGAGACCCAGTACTTC CASSLRGLETQYF
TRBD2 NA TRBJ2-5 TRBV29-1 TGCAGCGTTGAAGATCCTAGCGGGAGTGGAAATGAGCAGTACTTC CSVEDPSGSGNEQYF
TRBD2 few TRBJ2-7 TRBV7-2 TGTGCCAGCAGCTTTTTAGCGGGAAAGGGTGGGGAGCAGTACTTC CASSFLAGKGGEQYF
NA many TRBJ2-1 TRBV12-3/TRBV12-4 TGTGCCAGCAGCGCATTTGGGGACCTTAATGAGCAGTTCTTC CASSAFGDLNEQFF
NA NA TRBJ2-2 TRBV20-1 TGCAGTGCTAGAGATACTCGCGTCACCGGGGAGCTGTTTTTT CSARDTRVTGELFF
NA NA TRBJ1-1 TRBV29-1 TGCAGCGTCTCCCTCGGAGGGAACACTGAAGCTTTCTTT CSVSLGGNTEAFF
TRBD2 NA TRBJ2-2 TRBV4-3 TGCGCCAGCGGCCAGGGTCTCGGGACTAGCGGGAGAACCGGGGAGCTGTTTTTT CASGQGLGTSGRTGELFF
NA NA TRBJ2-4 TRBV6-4 TGTGCCAGCAGTGACGAGGGTTGCGCCTCCCCGGGCTGCATTCAGTACTTC CASSDEGCASPGCIQYF
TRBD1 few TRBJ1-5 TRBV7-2 TGTGCCAGCAGCCGGGACAGGGTTCAGCCCCAGCATTTT CASSRDRVQPQHF
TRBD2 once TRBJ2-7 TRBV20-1 TGCAGTGCTAGGACTCTAGCGGGAGTCGGGTACGAGCAGTACTTC CSARTLAGVGYEQYF